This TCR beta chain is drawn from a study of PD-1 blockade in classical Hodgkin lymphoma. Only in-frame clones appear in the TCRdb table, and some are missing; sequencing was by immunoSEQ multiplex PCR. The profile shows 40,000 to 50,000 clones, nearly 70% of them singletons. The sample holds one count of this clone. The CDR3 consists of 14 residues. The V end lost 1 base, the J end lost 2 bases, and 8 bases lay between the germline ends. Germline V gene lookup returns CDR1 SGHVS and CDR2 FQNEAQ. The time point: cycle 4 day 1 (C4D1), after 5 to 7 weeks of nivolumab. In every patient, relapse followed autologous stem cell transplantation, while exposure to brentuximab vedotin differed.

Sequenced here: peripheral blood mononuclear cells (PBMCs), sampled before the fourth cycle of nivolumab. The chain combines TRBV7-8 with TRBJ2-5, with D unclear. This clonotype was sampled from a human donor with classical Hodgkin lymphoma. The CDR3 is CASSLVFSQETQYF. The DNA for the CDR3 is TGTGCCAGCAGCTTAGTCTTTTCTCAAGAGACCCAGTACTTC.